This T cell receptor beta chain emerged from a study of glioma-infiltrating T cells after dendritic cell vaccination. PBMC sampling occurred before vaccination, two weeks after the third dose, and at progression. There are 17 residues in the CDR3. Data came from immunoSEQ multiplex PCR; TCRdb stores just in-frame clones and leaves some out. There are over 55,000 clones in the sample; 81% occur only once, and approximately 7.9% lies in the top ten. The input for sequencing was blood, taken before dendritic cell vaccination. The V and J genes are TRBV21-1 and TRBJ1-6. TRBV21-1 is a pseudogene locus. This TCR came from a human donor with glioblastoma. For the CDR3, the DNA is TGTGCCAGCAGCATGCTGGGGAGGGCCAACTATAATTCACCCCTCCACTTT. It translates to CASSMLGRANYNSPLHF.